This T cell receptor (beta chain) was sequenced in a study of shared clonotypes between healthy human individuals. Study-wide context: Aged 18 to 49, the donors were a couple of women and three men. Study-wide points: Incompleteness in sorted-subset sequencing, despite large depth, was shown by rarefaction.

This CDR3 comprises 16 residues. Trimming pared 4 bases from V and 0 bases from J, leaving 13 bases between. Germline V gives CDR1 SEHNR, CDR2 FQNEAQ (reference sequence). Repertoires were generated with immunoSEQ multiplex PCR, while TCRdb's copy carries only in-frame clones and drops some. The sample includes 850,000 to 1,200,000 clones, around four fifths of them seen just once. As regards this clone: No antigen is known for it.

The chain is built from TRBV7-9 and TRBJ2-1; D might be TRBD2 (5 bases). Material for sequencing was memory CD4+ T cells sorted from blood. Subset indicated: CD45RA-negative fraction. This clonotype was obtained from a man between 18 and 29 years old in good health. The chain's CDR3 is CASSSFKGSSYNEQFF. CDR3 bases: TGTGCCAGCAGCTCATTTAAAGGGAGCTCCTACAATGAGCAGTTCTTC.